The rows below give T cell receptor beta chains drawn from one sample of a study of sequential checkpoint blockade in melanoma. Measured with immunoSEQ multiplex PCR; TCRdb has only the in-frame clones, and not every one. The sample shows 2,500 to 3,000 clones, 20% to 25% of them seen only once. Specimen: tumor tissue (inferred from file names), collected from a patient given nivolumab and ipilimumab in sequence. Receptors originate from a human donor with melanoma. Both conserved end residues are part of each CDR3. The D gene is left open where the match is weak. A clone size is listed for some rows: how often the clone was seen (once, few, many), or a class if it is expanded.

J | D | size | length | V | DNA | CDR3
TRBJ1-6 | TRBD1 | few | 15 | TRBV10-2 | TGCGCCAGCATCCCAGACAGGGACTATAATTCACCCCTCCACTTT | CASIPDRDYNSPLHF
TRBJ1-6 | - | - | 19 | TRBV6-8 | TGTGCCAGCAGTGAGTTCAGCCCGCAAATGAGCTCCTATAATTCACCCCTCCACTTT | CASSEFSPQMSSYNSPLHF
TRBJ1-1 | TRBD1 | few | 14 | TRBV29-1 | TGCAGCGTCGGACAGGGAGGGTGGTTGACTGAAGCTTTCTTT | CSVGQGGWLTEAFF
TRBJ2-1 | - | - | 15 | TRBV5-1 | TGCGCCAGCAGCACGGGGTCCAGCTCCTACAATGAGCAGTTCTTC | CASSTGSSSYNEQFF
TRBJ1-1 | - | few | 15 | TRBV11-3 | TGTGCCAGCAGCTTACAGGGATGGGGGGCGGCTGAAGCTTTCTTT | CASSLQGWGAAEAFF
TRBJ2-5 | - | - | 14 | TRBV11-3 | TGTGCCAGCACCATAGGGGGAGTGTCAGAGACCCAGTACTTC | CASTIGGVSETQYF
TRBJ2-2 | - | medium-sized | 14 | TRBV6-8 | TGTGCCACGGGCGCAGGGTATGACACCGGGGAGCTGTTTTTT | CATGAGYDTGELFF
TRBJ2-2 | - | few | 18 | TRBV9 | TGTGCCAGCAGCGTAGAGCCAGGGGTAATCGAGATAACCGGGGAGCTGTTTTTT | CASSVEPGVIEITGELFF
TRBJ1-1 | TRBD1 | few | 14 | TRBV6-8 | TGTGCCACCCAGACGGGACAGAAAAACACTGAAGCTTTCTTT | CATQTGQKNTEAFF
TRBJ2-2 | - | medium-sized | 14 | TRBV11-3 | TGTGCCAGCAGCCAACCTGTTGGGACCGGGGAGCTGTTTTTT | CASSQPVGTGELFF
TRBJ1-1 | - | medium-sized | 14 | TRBV11-3 | TGTGCCAGCAGCTTAGATGGGGTGAACACTGAAGCTTTCTTT | CASSLDGVNTEAFF
TRBJ1-2 | TRBD1 | few | 15 | TRBV11-3 | TGTGCCAGCAGCCCGGGACAGGGGGCCCACTATGGCTACACCTTC | CASSPGQGAHYGYTF
TRBJ2-5 | TRBD2 | - | 15 | TRBV6-8 | TGTGCCAGCAGTGGACTAGCGGGAGTTGGAGAGACCCAGTACTTC | CASSGLAGVGETQYF
TRBJ1-3 | - | medium-sized | 14 | TRBV6-1 | TGTGCCAGCAGTGAAGGGGACTCTGGAAACACCATATATTTT | CASSEGDSGNTIYF
TRBJ2-1 | TRBD2 | few | 14 | TRBV9 | TGTGCCAGCACGCGACTAGCGGGAAATGGTGAGCAGTTCTTC | CASTRLAGNGEQFF
TRBJ1-1 | - | few | 15 | TRBV5-1 | TGCGCCAGCAGCCCCTCAAAGCCAACGCCTCCTGAAGCTTTCTTT | CASSPSKPTPPEAFF
TRBJ2-1 | TRBD1 | many | 16 | TRBV11-3 | TGTGCCAGCAGCTTGTTTACGACAGGGGGATACAATGAGCAGTTCTTC | CASSLFTTGGYNEQFF
TRBJ2-1 | TRBD2 | medium-sized | 18 | TRBV9 | TGTGCCAGCAGCGTAAAGTCTAGCGGGAGAGGGGGCTACAATGAGCAGTTCTTC | CASSVKSSGRGGYNEQFF
TRBJ2-7 | TRBD1 | - | 15 | TRBV15 | TGTGCCACCAGCACAGACAGGGGGCCCTCCTACGAGCAGTACTTC | CATSTDRGPSYEQYF
TRBJ2-5 | TRBD2 | medium-sized | 14 | TRBV9 | TGTGCCAGCAGCCCAAGGGACTATCAAGAGACCCAGTACTTC | CASSPRDYQETQYF
TRBJ1-1 | - | - | 14 | TRBV19 | TGTGCCAGTAGTATAGACCACAGCGGGACTGAAGCTTTCTTT | CASSIDHSGTEAFF
TRBJ2-1 | TRBD2 | many | 17 | TRBV11-3 | TGTGCCAGCAGCCCCACTAGCGGCCCCGTGGGTACAAATGAGCAGTTCTTC | CASSPTSGPVGTNEQFF
TRBJ1-5 | - | - | 17 | TRBV9 | TGTGCCAGCAGCGTAGGGGAGGGGCTATATAGCAATCAGCCCCAGCATTTT | CASSVGEGLYSNQPQHF
TRBJ2-5 | - | large | 15 | TRBV9 | TGTGCCAGCAGCGGGACAGATTGGTACCAAGAGACCCAGTACTTC | CASSGTDWYQETQYF
TRBJ2-2 | TRBD2 | - | 17 | TRBV6-8 | TGTGCCAGCAGTACCGGTAGCGGGGGCCCGAACACCGGGGAGCTGTTTTTT | CASSTGSGGPNTGELFF
TRBJ1-3 | TRBD1 | - | 15 | TRBV5-1 | TGCGCCAGCAGCTTCGGGGACAGCTCTGGAAACACCATATATTTT | CASSFGDSSGNTIYF
TRBJ2-3 | - | many | 14 | TRBV11-3 | TGTGCCAGCAGCCCCCCAGCAGGCGCAGATACGCAGTATTTT | CASSPPAGADTQYF
TRBJ2-3 | TRBD2 | - | 16 | TRBV15 | TGTGCCACCAGGGATATAGCGGGGGCAAGCACAGATACGCAGTATTTT | CATRDIAGASTDTQYF
TRBJ1-1 | TRBD1 | - | 13 | TRBV29-1 | TGCAGCGTTGATAGGGACAGGGGGACTGAAGCTTTCTTT | CSVDRDRGTEAFF
TRBJ2-1 | TRBD2 | few | 17 | TRBV6-8 | TGTGCCAGCAGTTATCCCGCTCCGGGACTAGCGGGACATGAGCAGTTCTTC | CASSYPAPGLAGHEQFF
TRBJ2-6 | TRBD1 | large | 21 | TRBV23-1 | TGCGCCAGCAGTCAACCCGGGGCCGGGACAGGGTTGCCCTCTGGGGCCAACGTCCTGACTTTC | CASSQPGAGTGLPSGANVLTF
TRBJ2-1 | TRBD1 | few | 15 | TRBV6-8 | TGTGCCAGCAGTGCGGGACAGGGGGCGTCCAATGAGCAGTTCTTC | CASSAGQGASNEQFF
TRBJ1-3 | - | large | 13 | TRBV6-8 | TGTGCCAGCAGCGAATACTCTGGAAACACCATATATTTT | CASSEYSGNTIYF
TRBJ1-4 | TRBD1 | - | 14 | TRBV5-1 | TGCGCCAGCAGCGAGGGACAGGGCGGTGAAAAACTGTTTTTT | CASSEGQGGEKLFF
TRBJ1-1 | - | large | 16 | TRBV12-5 | TGTGCTAGTGGTTTGGTACTTGGATCCAGTCCCCCTGAAGCTTTCTTT | CASGLVLGSSPPEAFF
TRBJ2-1 | TRBD2 | few | 16 | TRBV14 | TGTGCCAGCAGCCGGAGGGGACTAGCGGGGAACAATGAGCAGTTCTTC | CASSRRGLAGNNEQFF
TRBJ1-2 | - | large | 14 | TRBV6-8 | TGTGCCATCAGTGACTTTGGAGGGGCCGATGGCTACACCTTC | CAISDFGGADGYTF
TRBJ1-1 | - | few | 14 | TRBV6-8 | TGTGCCAGCAAGGACGGCTTTCCGAACACTGAAGCTTTCTTT | CASKDGFPNTEAFF
TRBJ2-3 | - | - | 13 | TRBV9 | TGTGCCAGCAGCAGAGAGGTCCCAGATACGCAGTATTTT | CASSREVPDTQYF
TRBJ1-2 | - | many | 15 | TRBV11-3 | TGTGCCAGCGCGCCAGACAAAATCGGGAGCTATGGCTACACCTTC | CASAPDKIGSYGYTF
TRBJ2-1 | - | medium-sized | 13 | TRBV4-1 | TGCGCCAGCAGCCGGGACTCCCTCTATGAGCAGTTCTTC | CASSRDSLYEQFF
TRBJ1-2 | - | - | 16 | TRBV19 | TGTGCCAGTAGTATAGATTACCCGGGACGGAGCTATGGCTACACCTTC | CASSIDYPGRSYGYTF
TRBJ2-1 | - | - | 15 | TRBV5-1 | TGCGCCAGCAGCTTGGACCTCAACACTTACAATGAGCAGTTCTTC | CASSLDLNTYNEQFF
TRBJ1-4 | - | few | 15 | TRBV10-3 | TGTGCCATCAGTGAGTCAGGTGCCAATAATGAAAAACTGTTTTTT | CAISESGANNEKLFF
TRBJ1-1 | - | large | 15 | TRBV12-5 | TGTGCTAGTGGTTTCGGGTCCTCTATGAACACTGAAGCTTTCTTT | CASGFGSSMNTEAFF
TRBJ1-5 | - | medium-sized | 14 | TRBV10-3 | TGTGCCATCAGTGAGGATACAGTCAATCAGCCCCAGCATTTT | CAISEDTVNQPQHF
TRBJ1-1 | - | few | 15 | TRBV19 | TGTGCCAGTAGTATACGGGGGGGATCGAACACTGAAGCTTTCTTT | CASSIRGGSNTEAFF
TRBJ2-1 | TRBD1 | - | 15 | TRBV19 | TGTGCCAGTAGTGACAGGGCGAGCTCCTACAATGAGCAGTTCTTC | CASSDRASSYNEQFF
TRBJ1-4 | TRBD1 | medium-sized | 16 | TRBV11-3 | TGTGCCAGCAGCCGGACAGGGGGCGCAGCTAATGAAAAACTGTTTTTT | CASSRTGGAANEKLFF
TRBJ1-2 | - | - | 15 | TRBV12-2 | TGTGCAAGTCGCTTAGCTAGCCCCGCTAACTATGGCTACACCTTC | CASRLASPANYGYTF
TRBJ2-5 | TRBD2 | few | 15 | TRBV14 | TGTGCCAGCAGCCTAGTAGCGGGGTACCAAGAGACCCAGTACTTC | CASSLVAGYQETQYF
TRBJ1-1 | - | - | 13 | TRBV19 | TGTGCCAGTAGTATATCGCCGATGACTGAAGCTTTCTTT | CASSISPMTEAFF
TRBJ2-1 | - | once | 14 | TRBV5-1 | TGCGCCAGCAGCGGGTGGGGGTACTACAATGAGCAGTTCTTC | CASSGWGYYNEQFF
TRBJ2-1 | TRBD2 | - | 18 | TRBV19 | TGTGCCAGTAGTTTGCCCAGCGGGGGGCTGAGCTCCTACAATGAGCAGTTCTTC | CASSLPSGGLSSYNEQFF
TRBJ1-1 | TRBD1 | - | 17 | TRBV11-3 | TGTGCCAGCAGCTTGTCGGACAGGGGGCGGCTGAACACTGAAGCTTTCTTT | CASSLSDRGRLNTEAFF
TRBJ1-2 | TRBD1 | - | 12 | TRBV29-1 | TGCAGCGTTGAGGGGGACAGAAGTGGCTACACCTTC | CSVEGDRSGYTF
TRBJ1-6 | - | medium-sized | 15 | TRBV12-2 | TGTGCCACGGCGGAGGGGCTGACCTATAATTCACCCCTCCACTTT | CATAEGLTYNSPLHF